The rows below give T cell receptor beta chains drawn from one sample of a study of T cell responses to AZD1222 COVID-19 vaccine. Assay used: immunoSEQ multiplex PCR; TCRdb lists only in-frame clones, some missing. The top ten clones hold around 12% of a sample with approximately 150,000 clones, around 94% of them seen once. Material: peripheral blood, obtained after recovery from COVID-19. The source is an adult who had recovered from COVID-19. CDR3s include the opening cysteine and the closing phenylalanine or tryptophan. The D gene is left open where the match is weak. Clone size is given for some rows only: seen once, a few or many times, or a class if the clone is expanded.

>TRBJ2-3|.|.|TRBV5-1
TGCGCCAGCAGCCCGACGGAGGGAGACGTCGCAGATACGCAGTATTTT
CASSPTEGDVADTQYF
>TRBJ1-4|.|.|TRBV6-1
TGTGCCAGCAGTGAAGCTCCAGGGGTTCCGGAAAAACTGTTTTTT
CASSEAPGVPEKLFF
>TRBJ2-7|TRBD1|.|TRBV19
TGTGCCAGTACCCTAGGACAGGGGGCCTACGAGCAGTACTTC
CASTLGQGAYEQYF
>TRBJ2-3|.|.|TRBV6-2/TRBV6-3
TGTGCCAGCCGCCCGAGGGCGGGACCCACAGATACGCAGTATTTT
CASRPRAGPTDTQYF
>TRBJ2-2|.|.|TRBV11-2
TGTGCCAGCAGCTCGGGATTGCACACCGGGGAGCTGTTTTTT
CASSSGLHTGELFF
>TRBJ2-7|.|.|TRBV27
TGTGCCAGCTCTCCGAGTGTTGGCGGAAGATCCTACGAGCAGTACTTC
CASSPSVGGRSYEQYF
>TRBJ2-6|TRBD1|.|TRBV19
TGTGCCAGTAGATCCCTAGGGGACAGCGATTCTGGGGCCAACGTCCTGACTTTC
CASRSLGDSDSGANVLTF
>TRBJ2-2|.|.|TRBV5-4
TGTGCCAGCAGCCAAAGGGGGTTGGACACCGGGGAGCTGTTTTTT
CASSQRGLDTGELFF
>TRBJ2-5|.|.|TRBV28
TGTGCCAGCAGTCCCCTAATGGGACAAGAGACCCAGTACTTC
CASSPLMGQETQYF
>TRBJ2-7|.|.|TRBV10-2
TGCGCCAGCAGTGAGTTCAACAGGGCCTCCTACGAGCAGTACTTC
CASSEFNRASYEQYF
>TRBJ2-7|TRBD2|.|TRBV3-1/TRBV3-2
TGTGCCAGCAGCCAAAGGGAGGGGGAGCAGTACTTC
CASSQREGEQYF
>TRBJ2-1|.|.|TRBV7-9
TGTGCCAGCAGCCCACCGACCCGGACGAGCTCCTACAATGAGCAGTTCTTC
CASSPPTRTSSYNEQFF
>TRBJ1-2|.|.|TRBV19
TGTGCCAGTAGTGTCGCTTCTGGCGGAGGCTATGGCTACACCTTC
CASSVASGGGYGYTF
>TRBJ2-1|.|.|TRBV5-1
TGCGCCAGCAGCTCCCATGCCGTCGCGGGTCGCCATGAGCAGTTCTTC
CASSSHAVAGRHEQFF
>TRBJ1-1|.|.|TRBV6-5
TGTGCCAGCAGTCGGGGCACTGAAGCTTTCTTT
CASSRGTEAFF
>TRBJ2-7|TRBD1|.|TRBV18
TGTGCCAGCTTTACCGGGACAGGAGCGGGCGAGCAGTACTTC
CASFTGTGAGEQYF
>TRBJ2-7|TRBD1|.|TRBV6-5
TGTGCCAGCAGCCGGGACAGGGGAAATTACGAGCAGTACTTC
CASSRDRGNYEQYF
>TRBJ2-1|TRBD2|.|TRBV7-3
TGTGCCAGCAGCTTGCTAGCGGGAGTGCCGGGGCCCTACAATGAGCAGTTCTTC
CASSLLAGVPGPYNEQFF
>TRBJ1-2|.|.|TRBV1
TGCACCAACATAGGGGGGGCGGGTGGCTACACCTTC
CTNIGGAGGYTF
>TRBJ1-1|.|.|TRBV19
TGTGCCAGTAGTCGACACAGCCAGAACACTGAAGCTTTCTTT
CASSRHSQNTEAFF
>TRBJ2-7|.|.|TRBV3-1/TRBV3-2
TGTGCCAGCAGTCAGACACTCTACGAGCAGTACTTC
CASSQTLYEQYF
>TRBJ2-5|.|.|TRBV4-1
TGCGCCAGCAGCCAGGGTAGGGAGACCCAGTACTTC
CASSQGRETQYF
>TRBJ1-5|.|.|TRBV19
TGTGCCAGTAGTATAGAGTCAGGAGCCCGCAATCAGCCCCAGCATTTT
CASSIESGARNQPQHF
>TRBJ2-7|.|.|TRBV9
TGTGCCAGCAGCGCAGTCCCTGGGGGGCGCGAGCAGTACTTC
CASSAVPGGREQYF
>TRBJ1-2|.|.|TRBV6-4
TGTGCCAGCAGTGTACAGGGTGGTGGCTATGGCTACACCTTC
CASSVQGGGYGYTF
>TRBJ2-2|.|.|TRBV9
TGTGCCAGCGGGGTGAACACCGGGGAGCTGTTTTTT
CASGVNTGELFF
>TRBJ1-2|.|.|TRBV30
TGTGCCTGGAGATCCGGGGATGACTACACCTTC
CAWRSGDDYTF
>TRBJ2-7|TRBD2|.|TRBV7-3
TGTGCCAGCAGCTTATTGGCCAGCGGGAGGGGCGAGCAGTACTTC
CASSLLASGRGEQYF
>TRBJ1-5|TRBD1|once|TRBV19
TGTGCCAGTACCGAAACAGGGGGCAAGGATCAGCCCCAGCATTTT
CASTETGGKDQPQHF
>TRBJ2-5|TRBD1|.|TRBV18
TGTGCCAGCTCACCTCAGGACAGGGTCGGGGAGACCCAGTACTTC
CASSPQDRVGETQYF
>TRBJ2-1|.|.|TRBV6-4
TGTGCCAGCAGTGACTCTCGTTTGGATGAGCAGTTCTTC
CASSDSRLDEQFF
>TRBJ2-7|.|.|TRBV21-1
TGTGCCAGCAGCAAAAGGCCTCCCACTAGCGGGAGGCCAAGAATACCCTACGAGCAGTACTTC
CASSKRPPTSGRPRIPYEQYF
>TRBJ1-4|TRBD1|.|TRBV19
TGTGCCAGTAGCAGGGACAGGGGGCGCGAAAAACTGTTTTTT
CASSRDRGREKLFF
>TRBJ2-7|.|.|TRBV7-9
TGTGCCAGCAGCTTTGAACAATACGAGCAGTACTTC
CASSFEQYEQYF
>TRBJ1-2|TRBD1|.|TRBV6-2/TRBV6-3
TGTGCCAGCAGTTACGGTACAGGGGGTATCTATGGCTACACCTTC
CASSYGTGGIYGYTF
>TRBJ2-2|.|.|TRBV3-1/TRBV3-2
TGTGCCAGCAGCCAAGACTGGGGGCGGGGCAACACCGGGGAGCTGTTTTTT
CASSQDWGRGNTGELFF
>TRBJ1-4|TRBD1|.|TRBV9
TGTGCCAGCAGCGTAGGACCCAGGGGGGGCAATGAAAAACTGTTTTTT
CASSVGPRGGNEKLFF
>TRBJ2-1|.|.|TRBV24-1
TGTGCCACCAGTGATTACCTGACTGGGGGTGGTGAGCAGTTCTTC
CATSDYLTGGGEQFF
>TRBJ1-6|.|.|TRBV5-6
TGTGCCAGCAGTACGGGACTCCTTGACCTGGGACCCCTCCACTTT
CASSTGLLDLGPLHF
>TRBJ2-2|.|.|TRBV4-1
TGCGCCAGCAGCCGCGCGATTAACACCGGGGAGCTGTTTTTT
CASSRAINTGELFF
>TRBJ2-1|TRBD2|.|TRBV5-1
TGCGCCAGCAGCTTGTCCGGGGGGGCGAATGAGCAGTTCTTC
CASSLSGGANEQFF